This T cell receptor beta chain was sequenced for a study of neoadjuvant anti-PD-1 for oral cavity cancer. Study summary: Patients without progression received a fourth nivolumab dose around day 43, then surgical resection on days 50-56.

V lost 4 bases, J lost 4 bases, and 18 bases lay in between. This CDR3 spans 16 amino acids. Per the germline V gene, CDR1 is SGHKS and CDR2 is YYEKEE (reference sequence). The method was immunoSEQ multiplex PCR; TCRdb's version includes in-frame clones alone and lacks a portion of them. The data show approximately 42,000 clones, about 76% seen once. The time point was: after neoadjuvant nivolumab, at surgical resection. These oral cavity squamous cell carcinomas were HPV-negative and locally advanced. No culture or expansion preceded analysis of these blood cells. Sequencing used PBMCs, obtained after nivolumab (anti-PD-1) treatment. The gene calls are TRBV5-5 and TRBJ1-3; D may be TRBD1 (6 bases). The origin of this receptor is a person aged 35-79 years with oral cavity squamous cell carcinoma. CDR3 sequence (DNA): TGTGCCAGCAGCCTAAGTTTCTCGACAGGCGGAAACACCATATATTTT. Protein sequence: CASSLSFSTGGNTIYF.